Sequencing of this TCR beta chain was carried out in a study of cytomegalovirus exposure and HLA in healthy donors. Study information: A previous analysis identified 100 million to 120 million unique TCR beta sequences derived from around 180 million T cells. The study's findings and limits: Highly shared variants forming one cluster were likely a sequencing artifact.

Concerning this clone: Antigen specificity is unknown.

Primers included in the PCR were 60 Vbeta and 13 Jbeta primers. Using immunoSEQ multiplex PCR, the repertoire was profiled, and TCRdb retains in-frame clones only, with some absent. The sample has about 120,000 clones; around four fifths are singletons. The TCR was taken from a male donor in good health and CMV-seronegative. The sample comprised PBMCs.

CDR3 sequence reads: CASSQGEGPPYEQYF. The CDR3 DNA follows: TGCGCCAGCAGTCAGGGTGAGGGCCCGCCCTACGAGCAGTACTTC. J is TRBJ2-7 and V is TRBV23-1; tentatively, D is TRBD2 (5 bases). TRBV23-1 is labeled an ORF, and its function is uncertain. The V and J ends lost 3 bases and 2 bases respectively, with 14 bases between them. This CDR3 spans 15 amino acids.